This TCR beta chain emerged from a study of blood T cell repertoires in COVID-19. CDR1 is LGHNT and CDR2 is FRNRAP in the germline V gene. V was pared by 7 bases and J by 4 bases, with 7 bases of the junction left unmatched. This CDR3 is built from 15 residues. Produced via immunoSEQ multiplex PCR; TCRdb's table is partial and in-frame only. This repertoire shows approximately 68,000 clones, roughly 84% found once; its top ten account for about 2.9%. The chain joins TRBV12-5 to TRBJ2-7; TRBD2 agrees at 13 bases. The sample consisted of peripheral blood. This sequence was found in a man in his 70s with active or convalescent COVID-19. Here the CDR3 reads CASAPGLAGVYEQYF. The CDR3 DNA follows: TGTGCTAGTGCCCCCGGACTAGCGGGGGTTTACGAGCAGTACTTC.